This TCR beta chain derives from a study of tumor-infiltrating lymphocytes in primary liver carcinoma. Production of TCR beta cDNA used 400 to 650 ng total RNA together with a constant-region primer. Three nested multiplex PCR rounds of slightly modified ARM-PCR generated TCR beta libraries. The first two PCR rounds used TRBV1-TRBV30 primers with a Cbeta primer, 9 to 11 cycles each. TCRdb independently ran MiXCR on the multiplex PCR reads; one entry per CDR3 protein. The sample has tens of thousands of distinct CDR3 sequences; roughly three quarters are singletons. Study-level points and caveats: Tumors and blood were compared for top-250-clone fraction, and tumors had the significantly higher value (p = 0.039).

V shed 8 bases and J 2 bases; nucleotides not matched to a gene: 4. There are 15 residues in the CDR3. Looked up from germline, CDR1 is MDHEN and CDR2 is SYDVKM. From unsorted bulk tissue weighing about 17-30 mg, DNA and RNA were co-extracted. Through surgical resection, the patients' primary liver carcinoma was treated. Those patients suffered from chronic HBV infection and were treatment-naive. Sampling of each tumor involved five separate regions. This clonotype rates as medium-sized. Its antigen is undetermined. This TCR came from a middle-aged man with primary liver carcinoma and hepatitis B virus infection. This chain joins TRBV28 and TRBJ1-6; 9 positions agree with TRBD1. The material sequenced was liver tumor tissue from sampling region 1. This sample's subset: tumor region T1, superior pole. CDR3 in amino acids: CASGTGPAYNSPLHF. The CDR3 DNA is TGTGCCAGCGGGACAGGGCCGGCCTATAATTCACCCCTCCACTTT. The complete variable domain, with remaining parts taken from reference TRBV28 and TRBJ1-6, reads DVKVTQSSRYLVKRTGEKVFLECVQDMDHENMFWYRQDPGLGLRLIYFSYDVKMKEKGDIPEGYSVSREKKERFSLILESASTNQTSMYLCASGTGPAYNSPLHFGNGTRLTVT.